Shown below are 10 T cell receptor beta chains from a single sample sequenced in a study of CD8 T cells in ankylosing spondylitis. Findings of the study overall: For ankylosing spondylitis blood, a TCR beta motif of under ten highly homologous variants appeared characteristic.

What these receptors recognize is not known. One entry per CDR3 protein, called by TCRdb with MiXCR from the 5' RACE reads. Of roughly 670,000 distinct CDR3 sequences in the sample, 15% to 20% were seen once. Material: blood, either unsorted or a sorted T cell fraction (not recorded which). These receptors were obtained from a male donor with ankylosing spondylitis.

The chain combines TRBV30 with TRBJ2-3; 10 nucleotides align to TRBD2. The J segment lost 8 bases and the V segment lost 6 bases, leaving 11 bases of the junction unmatched. CDR1 is GTSNPN, CDR2 SVGIG, per germline (reference sequence). This CDR3 spans 14 amino acids. The CDR3 reads CACGRSGGAGTQYF. The CDR3 bases are TGTGCCTGTGGACGAAGCGGGGGGGCGGGTACGCAGTATTTT.

This clonotype was detected only a few times. The chain uses TRBV18 and TRBJ2-1; either TRBD1 or TRBD2 may supply D (5 bases each). Germline CDR1 and CDR2: KGHSH and LQKENI. This CDR3 is 14 amino acids long. Trimming cost V 2 bases and J 8 bases, with 13 bases left between them. CDR3 sequence reads: CASSPVAGTDEQFF. The DNA for the CDR3 is TGTGCCAGCTCACCAGTCGCAGGGACGGATGAGCAGTTCTTC.

This clonotype showed up many times. CDR3 sequence: CSASPTNSNQPQHF. The CDR3 DNA reads as TGCAGTGCTAGTCCGACGAATAGCAATCAGCCCCAGCATTTT. The genes are TRBV20-1 and TRBJ1-5; D remains unclear. CDR1 and CDR2 from the germline V gene are DFQATT and SNEGSKA (reference sequence). Trimming shortened V by 3 bases and J by 0 bases, and 9 bases separated the two germline ends. The CDR3 contains 14 residues.

CDR3 DNA: TGTGCCAGCAGCCCCCTGGACAGGGACGGCGAGCAGTACTTC. It specifies CASSPLDRDGEQYF. V is TRBV7-3 and J is TRBJ2-7, with TRBD1 identical over 8 bases. The CDR3 has 14 residues. Trimming took 5 bases from V and 6 from J; bases not matched to a gene: 9. Per germline, CDR1 SGHTA and CDR2 FQGTGA.

The V call is TRBV2, the J call TRBJ2-6; 8 bases fit TRBD1. V dropped 10 bases and J dropped 0; count of bases not matched to a gene: 11. The germline V gene encodes CDR1 SNHLY and CDR2 FYNNEI. This CDR3 has 17 residues. In DNA form, the CDR3 reads TGTGCCACCGCCGGGACAGGCTTCATCTCTGGGGCCAACGTCCTGACTTTC. It codes for CATAGTGFISGANVLTF.

This clonotype was seen only a few times. The chain links TRBV12-3 or TRBV12-4 to TRBJ2-1; D may be TRBD1 (6 bases). This CDR3 has 18 amino acids. The V gene lost 3 bases and the J gene lost 9 bases, with 27 bases spanning the gap. The DNA for the CDR3 is TGTGCCAGCAGTTTTTGGGTTACAGGGAACGACAAAAGGGGTGAGCAGTTCTTC. This translates into CASSFWVTGNDKRGEQFF.

The rearrangement links TRBV13 to TRBJ2-1, with D hard to call. The ends were cut back, 5 bases at V and 6 bases at J, with 11 bases in the middle. The germline gives CDR1 PRHDT, CDR2 FYEKMQ (reference sequence). The CDR3 covers 13 residues. The CDR3 DNA reads as TGTGCCAGCAGCCTAAGCCCGATCAATGAGCAGTTCTTC. Its protein is CASSLSPINEQFF.

This chain connects TRBV20-1 to TRBJ1-1; 8 nucleotides match TRBD1. Trimming at V came to 6 bases and at J to 4 bases, leaving 10 bases not matched to a gene. The CDR3 has 14 residues. The germline V gene encodes CDR1 DFQATT and CDR2 SNEGSKA (reference sequence). CDR3 sequence (DNA): TGCAGTGCCCCGGACAGGGCGGGTACCACTGAAGCTTTCTTT. This sequence encodes CSAPDRAGTTEAFF.

This clonotype was found a few times. The chain employs TRBV12-3 or TRBV12-4 and TRBJ2-3; D is unresolved. V lost 6 bases and J 6 bases, leaving 13 bases between the germline ends. The CDR3 covers 13 residues. The CDR3 loop reads CASRKSSFDTQYF. In DNA form, the CDR3 reads TGTGCCAGCAGGAAATCTAGTTTTGATACGCAGTATTTT.

The CDR3 nucleotides read TGCAGTGCTAATGTTGGCAGGGACTACGAGCAGTACTTC. Its translation is CSANVGRDYEQYF. V usage is TRBV20-1 and J usage is TRBJ2-7; a possible D gene is TRBD1 (5 bases). Germline-derived CDR1 and CDR2 are DFQATT and SNEGSKA (reference sequence). V was shortened by 4 bases and J by 3 bases, with 13 bases between the two germline ends. The CDR3 contains 13 residues.